This T cell receptor beta chain emerged from a study of tumor-infiltrating T cells and Merkel cell polyomavirus (dated by TCRdb to between 2016 and 2019). Regarding the study in general: In Merkel cell carcinoma patients, the study investigated CD8+ T cells specific for the Merkel cell polyomavirus KLL epitope. Disease stage at presentation varied among the patients, and patient follow-up lasted a median of around three years, ranging from roughly 1.1 to 6.0 years. Most of the whole-tumor samples were approximately 25-micron curls sectioned from formalin-fixed, paraffin-embedded tissue blocks. Patients received varied, non-standardized therapies including chemotherapy, radiation and immunotherapies. TRB sequencing was performed on KLL-tetramer-sorted cells from blood or tumor-infiltrating lymphocytes in approximately 15 samples, as well as on about a dozen matched whole-tumor samples. Across the study, one tumor sample was obtained as a frozen nodal tumor digest and one as a flash-frozen core biopsy of a metastasis.

The research as a whole found: KLL-specific TRB repertoires proved diverse and largely private: among more than 350 unique sequences, only one clonotype was public, and two patients shared that clonotype. The study examined just one viral epitope, so T cells targeting other Merkel cell polyomavirus epitopes were not captured. The small sample size of the study (n of about 13 patients) is recognized as a limitation. A significant MCC-specific survival advantage (P = 0.0051) was associated with tumors having more unique KLL-specific clonotypes (5-108 vs 0-3). A higher intratumoral fraction of KLL-specific T cells (roughly 1.8-18% versus roughly 0-0.14%) was associated with significantly improved MCC-specific survival.

Library preparation used the immunoSEQ multiplex PCR assay. Genomic DNA extraction, TRB sequencing and normalization were carried out by Adaptive Biotechnologies (Seattle, WA). The published analysis was carried out like this. Clonality was calculated as one minus the Shannon entropy of productive TRB sequences, normalized by log2 of unique productive sequences. KLL-specific clonotypes in tumors were found by matching TCRbeta CDR3 amino acid sequences to the sequences from the tetramer-sorted sample of each patient. TCRdb limited this immuneACCESS table to in-frame rearrangements with V and J called. A share of clones is missing; checked studies link under half to unresolved V genes, and the rest is unexplained. That table supplies the V and J calls and clone size; D and trimming were determined from the DNA. A total of roughly 3,000 clones appear in this sample, 80% to 90% of them only once. The ten largest clones add up to 8.5% to 9.5% of the sample.

In regard to this clone: Its antigen is still unknown. No much larger clone is present one base from it, and per-base qualities are unavailable.

All patients' tumors stained robustly positive for Merkel cell polyomavirus Large T antigen by immunohistochemistry. The study included approximately 13 Merkel cell carcinoma patients whose blood and/or cultured TIL contained robust KLL-tetramer+ populations exceeding 0.04% of CD8+ T cells. All patients were identified as Caucasian, and a median age of roughly 61 years (range about 45 to 85 years) was recorded. The germline V gene gives CDR1 as SNHLY and CDR2 as FYNNEI. Deletion took 7 bases off V and 4 bases off J, with a span of 19 bases between the germline ends. The cysteine opens and the phenylalanine closes a CDR3 of 15 amino acids. Only the CDR3 DNA stays, 45 bases, in frame from base 1.

The sequence was obtained from a man over 45 with Merkel cell carcinoma. The chain is encoded by TRBV2 joined to TRBJ1-1, with a weak D call of TRBD1 (6 bases match). Sequenced: tumor tissue. The CDR3 region reads CASIYDRLGGTEAFF. The sequence in DNA is TGTGCCAGCATATACGACAGGCTGGGTGGCACTGAAGCTTTCTTT.